This TCR beta chain was recorded in a study of cytomegalovirus exposure and HLA in healthy donors (dated 2017 in TCRdb). Some background on the complete study: An earlier analysis of several hundred of the donors reported about 290 Gb of sequence data and some 120 million unique TCR beta sequences from about 200 million T cells. An early release covering about 600 HLA-typed donors comprised about 300 gigabases of sequencing data and approximately 85 million unique TCR sequences. Among the roughly 390 genotyped donors, approximately 81% belonged to the genetic ancestry cluster associated with self-reported Caucasian donors. The study aimed to test whether cataloging public T cell receptors could reveal signatures of past pathogen exposure. Using immunosequencing, the study profiled T cell repertoires from 666 subjects and related those repertoires to cytomegalovirus serostatus. In addition to the first cohort of approximately 670 subjects, a separate validation cohort of some 120 different subjects was used. To predict cytomegalovirus infection status, the study combined high-throughput TCR immunosequencing, statistical association of individual TCRs with disease status, and machine learning. To study patterns of TCR occurrence, a later analysis re-analyzed previously published TCR beta repertoires from more than 550 donors and added high-resolution HLA genotyping. The later analysis used no new phenotypic data to find candidate immune exposures, relying instead on TCR beta sequences and their occurrence across donors. In an earlier analysis of 500 to 650 of the donors, high-throughput TCR beta sequencing was used to judge whether each TCR beta V gene segment behaved as functional or pseudogenic. Alongside the repertoire data, information on donor age, sex, ethnicity and CMV serostatus was compiled. In a later genetic analysis, genome-wide SNP genotypes for about three fifths of the 666 donors were used, and that subset was treated as a discovery cohort. Every repertoire in the discovery cohort had been generated on one and the same sequencing platform. Both class I and class II loci were covered by HLA typing, at four-digit resolution. Typing coverage varied by locus: roughly 620-640 donors for A, B, C, DRB1 and DQB1; some 520 for DQA1; more than 600 for DPA1; under 490 for DPB1. About 5 DR-DQ haplotypes were handled as single units for association and clustering, since linkage in the cohort was strong. Among about 410 genotyped donors of the cohort, an average of about 240,000 unique TCR beta nucleotide sequences was sequenced per donor, of which about 18% were non-productive.

General study outcomes and caveats: A later analysis reported that several top co-occurrence clusters appeared linked to parvovirus B19, influenza, CMV and Epstein-Barr virus. A further reported finding was that TCR beta sequences accurately predicted the HLA-A and HLA-B alleles for most subjects in the first cohort. CMV serostatus was the only immune exposure information available for the cohort. In an earlier analysis of approximately 590 of the donors, most TCR beta V segments appeared in productive rearrangements about 87% or about 30% of the time, broadly matching IMGT annotations. In a later analysis, the rate of TCR association differed among HLA loci, with DRB1 alleles having the most associated TCRs and HLA-C alleles having the fewest. The authors suggested that the approach could potentially be generalized to other disease states and immunological phenotypes. V-gene and J-gene trimming of TCR beta chains was associated with a missense DCLRE1C variant in a later genetic analysis, and the association was replicated in an independent cohort. Sequencing depth was assumed to be roughly uniform across donors in the presence/absence analyses, though that assumption may not hold. Correlated functional status among segregating V segments might be attributable to linkage disequilibrium, but an unknown experimental factor could not be ruled out. Because the 87-base-pair reads could not distinguish some IMGT-functional V segments, including TRBV6-2 and TRBV6-3, those segments were excluded. Only TCR beta chains were sequenced in this cohort, and the absence of alpha or paired-chain data limited detectable features. Cytomegalovirus status was reported to be diagnosed by the classifier with high specificity and sensitivity in both the original and validation cohorts. A group of highly shared sequence variants was considered likely to be a technical artifact of the sequencing pipeline. Most CMV-associated TCR beta chains appeared to be HLA-restricted in a later analysis, and the HLA associations seemed to be driven largely by CMV exposure. The earlier analysis of fewer than 750 of the donors excluded roughly 17 rarely observed V segments, including chromosome 9 orphons, because counts were too low. In a later analysis, some 17,000 TCR beta sequences were associated with specific HLA alleles at a false discovery rate of 0.05. According to a later genetic analysis, donors in an Asian-associated ancestry cluster had fewer N-insertions in productive TCRs than the approximately 700-donor mean. The study listed 150 to 200 TCR beta chains as associated with cytomegalovirus. Compared with equally common non-associated chains, HLA-associated TCR beta chains in a later analysis were more clonally expanded and had lower generation probabilities. Assigning TCR associations to individual alleles was difficult when HLA alleles, especially DR and DQ, strongly co-occurred. Because some donors lacked HLA typing at each locus, the association tests relied only on the typed subset. While some public TCRs were present in many individuals, most TCR sequences turned up only very rarely across donors. In vitro tests confirmed that a few of the cytomegalovirus-associated TCR beta chains recognize cytomegalovirus antigens.

Library creation used the immunoSEQ multiplex PCR assay. A mixture of 60 forward primers for TCR Vbeta segments and 13 reverse primers for TCR Jbeta segments was used in the multiplex PCR. The CDR3 region of rearranged TCR beta genes was amplified from genomic DNA with a multiplex PCR assay. The amplified TCR beta libraries were sequenced on the Illumina HiSeq System as 87-base-pair reads. In the authors' own workflow: In a later analysis, tens of millions of unique TCR beta chains were counted across the roughly 670 repertoires, and roughly 11 million of these chains were shared by at least two donors. Raw reads were error-corrected and collapsed into unique sequences with a nearest-neighbor algorithm that merged closely related sequences to remove PCR and sequencing errors. To assign V, D and J gene segments, CDR3 sequences were aligned to IMGT reference sequences. For a sequence to be retained, a match of at least six nucleotides to both a V gene segment and a J gene segment was required. Rearrangements were called productive when the CDR3 lacked stop codons and stayed in frame with V and J; all others were non-productive. CDR3 was defined according to IMGT convention as the region running from the second conserved V-encoded cysteine to the conserved J-encoded phenylalanine. Sequences without an unambiguous match to a single V gene segment were excluded from the earlier analysis of 450 to 650 of the donors. An earlier analysis of almost 600 of the donors classified V segments as functional when productive rearrangements were above 56.7% and as segregating when the standard deviation between donors was above 5%. To diagnose cytomegalovirus status from the catalog of TCR beta chain sequences, a statistical classification framework was built. V and J gene assignment, in a later analysis, came from comparing TCR nucleotide sequences with IMGT/GENE-DB human TR gene sequences. A later analysis assigned CDR3 sequences and most-parsimonious VDJ recombination scenarios with the TCRdist pipeline. In a later analysis, each TCR beta chain was defined by its CDR3 amino acid sequence together with its V-gene family, and reads without a unique V-gene family were excluded. To address suspected cross-contamination and a sequencing artifact, a later analysis removed a few hundred highly shared, low-generation-probability nucleotide sequences. For each public chain, a later analysis derived a clonal expansion index from normalized ranks of inferred template counts within each repertoire. In a later analysis, generation probabilities were computed with a VDJ recombination model fitted to out-of-frame rearrangements, and the resulting probabilities were checked against IGoR. A later analysis scored TCR-TCR, TCR-HLA and TCR-CMV co-occurrence with hypergeometric tests, applying a repertoire-size bias correction to TCR pairs. To estimate false discovery rates, a later analysis permuted the HLA or CMV assignments 20 times. In a later analysis, co-occurring TCRs were grouped with DBSCAN, and TCRdist sequence similarity was added when clustering was performed within HLA-allele-positive subsets. For co-occurrence clustering, repertoires with fewer than 30,000 or more than 120,000 public chains were excluded, along with roughly 5 repertoires with anomalous nucleotide sharing. Not all clones reach the TCRdb copy of this immuneACCESS table, which keeps in-frame sequences only. Checked studies attribute under half of the gap to unresolved V genes and leave the rest unexplained. V and J calls and clone size are as listed in that table; D and trimming were resolved from the DNA. A total of 150,000 to 200,000 clones appear in this sample, roughly four fifths of them only once. The biggest ten clones account for 1.6% of the sample.

The cohort consisted of 666 healthy bone marrow donors. All cohort members were sampled while nominally healthy, although unrecorded immune exposures were likely present. The donor was CMV seronegative and belonged to the group of roughly 330 seronegative cohort members. Each donor provided a peripheral blood sample, and peripheral blood mononuclear cells were used for TCR beta sequencing. The Qiagen DNeasy Blood Extraction Kit was used to extract genomic DNA from the blood cell samples. V gives up 3 bases and J gives up 7 bases, and the segment between their germline ends measures 7 bases. The CDR3 contains 12 residues, cysteine and phenylalanine counted. The CDR3 DNA has 36 bases and is translated from base 1. In the germline V gene (reference sequence), CDR1 corresponds to LNHDA and CDR2 to SQIVND. For this clone: No cognate antigen has been identified for it. There are no base qualities to consult, and no much larger clone falls within one base.

The chain couples TRBV19 to TRBJ1-5; no D gene can be assigned with confidence. The sequenced sample consisted of PBMCs. This receptor was taken from a man aged 50 or older in good health and CMV-seronegative. DNA sequence: TGTGCCAGTAGTATTCCCCTACAGCCCCAGCATTTT. It is translated as CASSIPLQPQHF.